This TCR beta chain was obtained from a study of T cell repertoires in cytomegalovirus infection. Study context: Public TCR beta signatures were indicative of both CMV infection and a matching HLA type.

This CDR3 has 14 amino acids. Looked up from germline, CDR1 is SEHNR and CDR2 is FQNEAQ (reference sequence). V lost 5 bases and J lost 3; bases outside the gene matches: 6. General study findings and limits: Based on cumulative public TCR beta family frequency, carriers of CMV plus the relevant HLA were identified. HLA-C-restricted CMV clonotypes gave the most frequent clonotype in two of eight donors.

TCRdb re-called the reads through MiXCR, storing one row per CDR3 protein. The data hold roughly 990,000 distinct CDR3 sequences, with around 29% observed a single time. Note on this clonotype: Antigen: not known.

This chain joins TRBV7-9 and TRBJ2-5; TRBD2 matches at 7 bases. This specimen consisted of cultured CD8+ T cells from PBMCs, obtained from culture after CMV antigen stimulation. The receptor was derived from a human donor in good health (CMV status not recorded). Some clones in this sample may be carry-over from other donors' samples. CDR3 residues: CASSISGYEETQYF. The CDR3 nucleotides read TGTGCCAGCAGCATTAGCGGGTATGAAGAGACCCAGTACTTC.